The source of this T cell receptor beta chain is a study of blood T cell repertoires in COVID-19. Overall study context: The study drew acute and convalescent COVID-19 samples from the United States, Italy and Spain. Sources were T cells, B-cell-depleted T cells, or PBMCs; the material itself was cDNA or gDNA.

Authors' analysis steps: From reference gene primer amplification, estimates of nucleated cell counts were derived. The repertoire was sequenced with immunoSEQ multiplex PCR; TCRdb's copy has only in-frame clones and lacks some. V, J and clone size are taken as reported in that table, and D and trimming were inferred from the DNA itself. The table includes around 180,000 clones, roughly 90% detected once. Germline CDR1 and CDR2: MNHEY and SVGAGI. The length of the CDR3 is 12 residues. V lost 7 bases to trimming and J lost 3 bases, with 9 bases between them. This sequence joins TRBV6-5 and TRBJ1-2; D not resolved. What was sequenced was peripheral blood. This TCR came from a man aged 60-69 years with acute or convalescent COVID-19. The CDR3: CASTPTDYGYTF. In nucleotides, the CDR3 is TGTGCCAGCACCCCCACGGACTATGGCTACACCTTC.